The next 16 T cell receptor beta chains were all read from a single sample in a study of T-cell reconstitution after alpha-beta-depleted transplantation in children. A library of TCRbeta sequences, prepared with unique molecular identifiers, was generated. TCRdb re-called the PCR reads through MiXCR, storing one row per CDR3 protein. The profile shows about 610,000 distinct CDR3 sequences, more than 9% of them singletons. Material: PBMCs from the stem cell graft donor, obtained from the stem cell graft. These receptor sequences come from a human donor who donated a stem cell graft to a child with acute myeloid leukemia.

The V call is TRBV5-1, the J call TRBJ2-2; 13 nucleotides match TRBD2. The germline gives CDR1 SGHRS, CDR2 YFSETQ. Losses at the gene ends were 6 bases for V and 6 bases for J; bases not matched to a gene: 5. The CDR3 spans 15 residues. As DNA, the CDR3 is TGCGCCAGCACCCGGACTAGCGGGAGCCCCGGGGAGCTGTTTTTT. Its translation is CASTRTSGSPGELFF.

This clonotype has at least ten counts. V gene TRBV7-6 combines with J gene TRBJ2-1, with no clear D. Trimming took 2 bases from V and 4 from J, leaving 9 bases between them. Germline-derived CDR1 and CDR2 are SGHVS and FNYEAQ. The CDR3 length is 14 residues. CDR3 protein: CASSLRSGYNEQFF. Here the CDR3 DNA reads TGTGCCAGCAGCTTACGATCGGGTTACAATGAGCAGTTCTTC.

The rearrangement links TRBV6-2 or TRBV6-3 to TRBJ1-1; no clear D gene. Trimming stripped 3 bases from V and 1 base from J, with 6 bases between. Germline lookup yields CDR1 MNHEY and CDR2 SVGEGT. The CDR3 consists of 13 residues. DNA of the CDR3: TGTGCCAGCAGTTATTTACAGAACACTGAAGCTTTCTTT. This translates into CASSYLQNTEAFF.

This clonotype was recorded at least ten times. This sequence joins TRBV12-3 or TRBV12-4 and TRBJ1-4; possibly TRBD1 for D (5 bases). Trimming pared 1 base from V and 8 bases from J, leaving 8 bases between. The CDR3 extends over 13 amino acids. The DNA for the CDR3 is TGTGCCAGCAGTTTAGGGACAACGGAAAAACTGTTTTTT. Translating it yields CASSLGTTEKLFF.

The CDR3 spells CAWSVDISGNTIYF. DNA of the CDR3: TGTGCCTGGAGTGTAGACATCTCTGGAAACACCATATATTTT. The chain employs TRBV30 and TRBJ1-3, with unresolved D. V lost 0 bases and J lost 0, with 6 bases in between. Germline loops: CDR1 GTSNPN, CDR2 SVGIG (reference sequence). The CDR3 runs 14 residues.

The chain recombines TRBV24-1 with TRBJ2-7; 9 bases map to TRBD1. Germline V gives CDR1 KGHDR, CDR2 SFDVKD. The CDR3 has 16 amino acids. The V gene end was trimmed by 4 bases and the J gene end by 6 bases; junction bases not matched to a gene: 12. CDR3 sequence (DNA): TGTGCCACCAGTGAGACGTCAAGGACAGGGGCTTTCGAGCAGTACTTC. Translation gives CATSETSRTGAFEQYF.

This clonotype was seen once. The chain combines TRBV7-6 with TRBJ2-5; TRBD2 matches 7 bases. The CDR3 runs 15 residues. The germline gives CDR1 SGHVS, CDR2 FNYEAQ. After removal of 5 bases from V and 0 bases from J, the junction contained 6 bases not matched to a gene. This CDR3 is CASSPGGVNQETQYF. The CDR3 DNA is TGTGCCAGCAGCCCTGGGGGGGTGAACCAAGAGACCCAGTACTTC.

J is TRBJ2-7 and V is TRBV7-2; D is unclear. The ends were cut back, 5 bases at V and 0 bases at J, with 14 bases in the middle. The CDR3 consists of 15 residues. Per the germline V gene, CDR1 is SGHTA and CDR2 is FQGNSA. For the CDR3, the DNA is TGTGCCAGCAGCACGCTAACCTATACCTCCTACGAGCAGTACTTC. Translated: CASSTLTYTSYEQYF.

This clonotype showed up many times. The chain links TRBV6-2 or TRBV6-3 to TRBJ2-7; possibly TRBD2 for D (6 bases). CDR1 and CDR2 from the germline V gene are MNHEY and SVGEGT. The CDR3 extends over 16 amino acids. V was clipped by 0 bases and J by 2 bases, with 14 bases between them. The DNA for the CDR3 is TGTGCCAGCAGTTACTCGGCGGGAAGGTTACCCTACGAGCAGTACTTC. Encoded protein: CASSYSAGRLPYEQYF.

The J gene is TRBJ2-1, the V gene TRBV11-2; 9 bases align to TRBD2. This CDR3 is 18 amino acids long. The germline V gene encodes CDR1 SGHAT and CDR2 FQNNGV. Unmatched junction bases numbered 21, after V lost 5 bases and J lost 10 bases. The CDR3 coding sequence is TGTGCCAGCAGCCCCGAATCCAGACTTAGCGGGAGAGGGGACGAGCAGTTCTTC. Its protein is CASSPESRLSGRGDEQFF.

This rearrangement joins TRBV20-1 to TRBJ2-6; 7 positions agree with TRBD2. The CDR3 has 16 residues. Germline loops: CDR1 DFQATT, CDR2 SNEGSKA (reference sequence). J was trimmed by 3 bases and V by 0 bases; bases with no gene match: 5. CDR3 sequence reads: CSAREIGGSGANVLTF. The CDR3 region has the DNA TGCAGTGCTAGAGAGATCGGCGGGAGTGGGGCCAACGTCCTGACTTTC.

This clonotype was seen ten or more times. V is TRBV28 and J is TRBJ2-7, with D possibly matching TRBD1 (6 bases). Trimming took 5 bases from V and 2 from J, leaving 10 bases between them. The germline V gene has CDR1 MDHEN and CDR2 SYDVKM. The CDR3 is 13 residues long. CDR3 protein: CASSHGQPYEQYF. CDR3 sequence (DNA): TGTGCCAGCAGTCACGGACAGCCCTACGAGCAGTACTTC.

The sample holds many counts of this clonotype. V is TRBV9 and J is TRBJ2-1, with a possible D match to TRBD2 (6 bases). With 3 bases removed from V and 10 bases from J, the gap between germline ends came to 17 bases. CDR3 length: 14 residues. Germline V gives CDR1 SGDLS, CDR2 YYNGEE. CDR3 sequence: CASSGLIGSLEQFF. The CDR3 nucleotides read TGTGCCAGCAGCGGATTGATCGGGAGTTTGGAGCAGTTCTTC.

The gene calls are TRBV27 and TRBJ2-5; the D gene could be TRBD1 or TRBD2 (5 bases each). Trimming took off 2 bases at V and 9 bases at J, with 13 bases between the two ends. The CDR3 is 13 residues long. Per germline, CDR1 MNHEY and CDR2 SMNVEV (reference sequence). CDR3 nucleotide sequence: TGTGCCAGCAGTTTAGGACTGCTAGGGGCCCAGTACTTC. Translation: CASSLGLLGAQYF.

This clonotype has at least ten counts. This sequence joins TRBV5-6 and TRBJ1-6, with D unresolved. CDR3 length equals 12 residues. Germline-derived CDR1 and CDR2 are SGHDT and YYEEEE. V shed 7 bases and J shed 7 bases, with 9 bases lying between them. The CDR3 bases are TGTGCCAGCGACAAACAGAATTCACCCCTCCACTTT. Residues: CASDKQNSPLHF.

There are many counts of this clonotype. The genes are TRBV9 and TRBJ2-3, with 10 bases identical to TRBD1. Germline V gives CDR1 SGDLS, CDR2 YYNGEE. V was pared by 7 bases and J by 9 bases, with 14 bases of the junction left unmatched. The CDR3 has 15 amino acids. The DNA for the CDR3 is TGTGCCAGCGATCCGGGACAGGGGCTTGTTAGCACGCAGTATTTT. This translates into CASDPGQGLVSTQYF.